Included here is one T cell receptor beta chain sequence, with context. Germline V gene lookup returns CDR1 SGHRS and CDR2 YFSETQ. The CDR3 has 14 residues. The ends were cut back, 6 bases at V and 7 bases at J, with 20 bases in the middle. The data are from a study of control samples from healthy donors and cancer patients. The method was immunoSEQ multiplex PCR; TCRdb's version includes in-frame clones alone and lacks a portion of them. Of about 140,000 clones listed, just under 95% are singletons. Sequenced sample: blood. The rearrangement uses TRBV5-1 and TRBJ2-7; D gene ambiguous. The sequence was obtained from a man under 40 in good health. CDR3 sequence reads: CASKHHEETLEQYF. CDR3 in DNA: TGCGCCAGCAAGCATCATGAGGAGACGTTGGAGCAGTACTTC.